The T cell receptor (beta chain) described here comes from a study of T-cell memory formation after mild COVID-19. On the study more broadly: Clusters were largely donor specific. Findings and limits, study-wide: Within pre-infection memory, some responding clones were found, suggesting cross-reactive memory joined. A balance of CD4 and CD8 characterized clones contracting day 15 to 85, whereas later expanders leaned CD4+.

Comment on this clonotype: As yet, its antigen is unknown.

The authors produced TCR alpha and TCR beta cDNA libraries with sample barcodes and UMIs by 5'RACE using constant-segment primers. TCRdb independently ran MiXCR on the 5' RACE reads; one entry per CDR3 protein. The profile shows 150,000 or so distinct CDR3 sequences, under 30% of them singletons. Germline trimming cut 3 bases from V and 1 base from J; bases unmatched to any gene: 4. The CDR3 covers 15 residues. The germline CDR1 and CDR2 sequences are SGHDT and YYEEEE. The sequenced sample was PBMCs or a T cell subset sorted from them (not recorded which). V and J are TRBV5-6 and TRBJ1-1; 9 bases line up with TRBD1. The receptor was derived from an adult woman who had mild COVID-19 (a few samples of this study predate the infection). Cell type and time point are not known. CDR3 coding DNA: TGTGCCAGCAGCTGGCGACAGGGGGGGAACACTGAAGCTTTCTTT. Encoded protein: CASSWRQGGNTEAFF.